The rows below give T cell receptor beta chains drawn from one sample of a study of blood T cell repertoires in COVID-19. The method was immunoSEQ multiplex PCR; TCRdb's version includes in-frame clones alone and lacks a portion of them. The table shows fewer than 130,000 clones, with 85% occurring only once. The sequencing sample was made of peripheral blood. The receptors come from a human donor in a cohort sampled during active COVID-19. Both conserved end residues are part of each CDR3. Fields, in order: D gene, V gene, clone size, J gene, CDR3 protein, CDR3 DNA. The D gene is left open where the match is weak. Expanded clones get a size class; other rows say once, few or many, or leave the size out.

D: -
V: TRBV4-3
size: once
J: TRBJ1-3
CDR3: CASSQTGGPGNTIYF
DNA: TGCGCCAGCAGCCAAACGGGGGGGCCTGGAAACACCATATATTTT

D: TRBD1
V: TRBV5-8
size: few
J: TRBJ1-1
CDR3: CASSFSQGANTEAFF
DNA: TGTGCCAGCAGCTTTTCACAGGGGGCCAACACTGAAGCTTTCTTT

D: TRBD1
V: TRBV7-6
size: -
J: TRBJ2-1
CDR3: CASSLETGAEQFF
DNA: TGTGCCAGCAGCTTAGAGACAGGGGCTGAGCAGTTCTTC

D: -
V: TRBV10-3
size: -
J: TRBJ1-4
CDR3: CAISASLATNEKLFF
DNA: TGTGCCATCAGTGCTTCACTAGCAACTAATGAAAAACTGTTTTTT

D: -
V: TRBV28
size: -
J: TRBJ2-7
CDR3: CASSLSPTDRSHEQYF
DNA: TGTGCCAGCAGTTTATCCCCTACTGACAGGTCCCACGAGCAGTACTTC

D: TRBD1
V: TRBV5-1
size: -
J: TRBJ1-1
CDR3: CASSWTGTENTEAFF
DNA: TGCGCCAGCAGCTGGACCGGGACAGAGAACACTGAAGCTTTCTTT

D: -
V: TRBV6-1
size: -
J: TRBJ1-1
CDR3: CASSELGAAFF
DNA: TGTGCCAGCAGTGAACTTGGGGCAGCTTTCTTT

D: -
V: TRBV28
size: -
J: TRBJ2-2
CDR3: CASSRPVNTGELFF
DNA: TGTGCCAGCAGCAGGCCGGTGAACACCGGGGAGCTGTTTTTT

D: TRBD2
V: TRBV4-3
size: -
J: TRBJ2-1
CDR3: CASSLAGGRNEQFF
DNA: TGCGCCAGCAGCCTAGCGGGGGGGCGGAATGAGCAGTTCTTC

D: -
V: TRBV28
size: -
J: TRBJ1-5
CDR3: CASSLSGGLVQPQHF
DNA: TGTGCCAGCAGTTTATCGGGGGGTTTGGTCCAGCCCCAGCATTTT

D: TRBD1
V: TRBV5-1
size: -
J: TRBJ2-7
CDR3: CASSSTGGPTEQYF
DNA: TGCGCCAGCAGCTCCACAGGGGGGCCTACCGAGCAGTACTTC

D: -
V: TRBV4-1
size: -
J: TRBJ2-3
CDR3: CASSQVVLGVSTDTQYF
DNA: TGCGCCAGCAGCCAAGTTGTCCTGGGAGTTAGCACAGATACGCAGTATTTT

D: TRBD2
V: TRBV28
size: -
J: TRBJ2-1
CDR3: CASSFITPTSGRQDEQFF
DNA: TGTGCCAGCAGCTTTATAACCCCCACTAGCGGGAGGCAGGATGAGCAGTTCTTC

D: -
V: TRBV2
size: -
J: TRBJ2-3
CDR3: CASSVAGRSTDTQYF
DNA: TGTGCCAGCAGTGTGGCTGGCAGAAGCACAGATACGCAGTATTTT

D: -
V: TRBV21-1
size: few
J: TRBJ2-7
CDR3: CASSKQTGGSYEQYF
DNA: TGTGCCAGCAGCAAACAAACAGGGGGCTCCTACGAGCAGTACTTC

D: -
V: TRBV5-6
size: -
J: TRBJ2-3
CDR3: CASSLDGEGAQYF
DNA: TGTGCCAGCAGCTTGGATGGCGAGGGTGCGCAGTATTTT

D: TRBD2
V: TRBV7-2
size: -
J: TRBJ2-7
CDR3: CASSPQVGLAGPSYEQYF
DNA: TGTGCCAGCAGCCCTCAGGTGGGACTAGCGGGGCCTTCCTACGAGCAGTACTTC

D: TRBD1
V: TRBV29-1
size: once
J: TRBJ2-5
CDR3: CSVIRQGQTQYF
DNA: TGCAGCGTCATAAGACAGGGACAGACCCAGTACTTC

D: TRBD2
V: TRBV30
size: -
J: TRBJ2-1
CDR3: CAWSAQQAGVDEQFF
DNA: TGTGCCTGGAGTGCCCAGCAGGCGGGGGTAGATGAGCAGTTCTTC

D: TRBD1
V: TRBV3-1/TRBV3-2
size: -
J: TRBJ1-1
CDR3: CASSQQGGGTEAFF
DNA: TGTGCCAGCAGCCAGCAGGGGGGAGGCACTGAAGCTTTCTTT

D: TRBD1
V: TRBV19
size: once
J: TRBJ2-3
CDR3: CASTTGQAGTDTQYF
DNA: TGTGCCAGTACCACGGGACAGGCTGGGACAGATACGCAGTATTTT

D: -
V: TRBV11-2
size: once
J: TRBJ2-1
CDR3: CASRKLSAAVYNEQFF
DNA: TGTGCCAGCAGAAAGCTCTCTGCGGCGGTGTACAATGAGCAGTTCTTC

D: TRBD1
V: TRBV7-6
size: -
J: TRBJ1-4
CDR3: CASSYFGDRVGEKLFF
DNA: TGTGCCAGCAGCTACTTTGGGGACAGGGTTGGAGAAAAACTGTTTTTT

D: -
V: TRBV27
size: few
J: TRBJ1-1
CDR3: CASSLGLAGTTEAFF
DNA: TGTGCCAGCAGTTTAGGGTTGGCAGGAACCACTGAAGCTTTCTTT

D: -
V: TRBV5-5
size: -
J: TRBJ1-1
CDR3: CASSLVLGQYTEAFF
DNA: TGTGCCAGCAGCTTGGTTCTGGGCCAGTACACTGAAGCTTTCTTT

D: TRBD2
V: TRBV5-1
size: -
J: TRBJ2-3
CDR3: CASSLGTSGGTDTQYF
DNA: TGCGCCAGCAGCCTCGGGACTAGCGGGGGCACAGATACGCAGTATTTT

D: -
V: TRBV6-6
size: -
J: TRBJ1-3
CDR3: CASRETTGRSGNTIYF
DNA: TGTGCCAGCAGGGAGACGACAGGACGCTCTGGAAACACCATATATTTT

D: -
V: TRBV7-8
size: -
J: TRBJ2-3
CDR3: CASSLGGSLTDTQYF
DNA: TGTGCCAGCAGCTTAGGGGGCAGTCTCACAGATACGCAGTATTTT

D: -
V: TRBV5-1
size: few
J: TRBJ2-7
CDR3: CASSLDNGNEQYF
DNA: TGCGCCAGCAGCTTGGACAACGGGAACGAGCAGTACTTC

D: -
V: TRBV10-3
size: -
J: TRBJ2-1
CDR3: CAISEPTDSYNEQFF
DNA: TGTGCCATCAGTGAGCCCACGGACTCGTACAATGAGCAGTTCTTC

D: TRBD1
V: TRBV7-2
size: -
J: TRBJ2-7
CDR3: CASSLDRGTYEQYF
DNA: TGTGCCAGCAGCTTGGACAGGGGTACCTACGAGCAGTACTTC

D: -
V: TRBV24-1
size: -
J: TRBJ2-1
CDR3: CATSGLGNINEQFF
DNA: TGTGCCACCAGTGGGCTCGGGAACATCAATGAGCAGTTCTTC

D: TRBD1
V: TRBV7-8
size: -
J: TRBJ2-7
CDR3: CASSSRTGRNSYEQYF
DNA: TGTGCCAGCAGCTCGCGGACAGGTAGGAACTCCTACGAGCAGTACTTC

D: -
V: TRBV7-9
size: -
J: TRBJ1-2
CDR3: CASSLQSGYTF
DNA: TGTGCCAGCAGCTTGCAGTCTGGCTACACCTTC

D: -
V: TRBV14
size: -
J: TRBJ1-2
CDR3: CASSQFRAGGYTF
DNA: TGTGCCAGCAGCCAATTCCGGGCGGGGGGCTACACCTTC

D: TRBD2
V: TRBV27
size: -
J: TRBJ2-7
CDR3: CASSFYGRISYEQYF
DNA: TGTGCCAGCAGTTTTTACGGGAGGATTTCCTACGAGCAGTACTTC

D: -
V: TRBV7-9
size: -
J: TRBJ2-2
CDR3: CASSKGGVTGELFF
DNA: TGTGCCAGCTCCAAAGGCGGGGTCACCGGGGAGCTGTTTTTT

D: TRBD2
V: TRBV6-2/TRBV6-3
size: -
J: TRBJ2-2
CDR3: CASSSQREIPVSRTGELFF
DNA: TGTGCCAGCAGTTCCCAGCGGGAGATTCCGGTGTCTAGGACCGGGGAGCTGTTTTTT

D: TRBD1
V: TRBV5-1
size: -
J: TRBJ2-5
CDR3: CASSLKPGQGRETQYF
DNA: TGCGCCAGCAGCCTAAAACCGGGACAGGGCAGAGAGACCCAGTACTTC

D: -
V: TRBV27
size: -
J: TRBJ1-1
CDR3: CASRNTELNTEAFF
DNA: TGTGCCAGCAGGAACACAGAATTGAACACTGAAGCTTTCTTT

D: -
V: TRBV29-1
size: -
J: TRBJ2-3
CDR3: CSVALGGSTDTQYF
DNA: TGCAGCGTTGCGCTGGGCGGGAGCACAGATACGCAGTATTTT

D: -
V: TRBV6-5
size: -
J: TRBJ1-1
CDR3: CASSLRELNTEAFF
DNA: TGTGCCAGCAGCCTCAGGGAATTGAACACTGAAGCTTTCTTT

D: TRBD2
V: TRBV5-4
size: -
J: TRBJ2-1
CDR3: CASRSMTSGGNEQFF
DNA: TGTGCCAGCAGGTCGATGACTAGCGGGGGCAATGAGCAGTTCTTC

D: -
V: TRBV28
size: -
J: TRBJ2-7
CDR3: CASSFLTSPSIEQYF
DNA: TGTGCCAGCAGTTTTCTTACCTCACCCAGTATAGAGCAGTACTTC

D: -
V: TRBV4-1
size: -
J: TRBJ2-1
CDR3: CASSQQQGISYNEQFF
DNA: TGCGCCAGCAGCCAACAGCAGGGGATCTCCTACAATGAGCAGTTCTTC